The source of this TCR beta chain is a study of shared clonotypes between healthy human individuals. Whole-study context: Three plates were used per donor for CD4 naive, three for CD4 memory, two for CD8 naive and one for CD8 memory.

The CDR3 has 13 residues. The germline V gene has CDR1 SGHDT and CDR2 YYEEEE. V was pared by 6 bases and J by 7 bases, with 14 bases between. Samples underwent the assay at deep level. For each subset, genomic DNA was distributed in equal portions over several immunoSEQ plates. Sequencing was performed with immunoSEQ multiplex PCR; in TCRdb, only in-frame clones are kept and a portion is missing. The repertoire holds some 1,900,000 clones, with approximately 94% as singletons. Naive CD8 populations comprised CD45RO-negative cells positively selected for CCR7, excluding terminally differentiated effector memory CD45RA+ cells.

This sequence was found in a man aged 18 to 29 in good health. This chain links TRBV5-6 with TRBJ2-1, with a weak D call TRBD2 (5 bases). The sample taken for sequencing was naive CD8+ T cells sorted from blood. CDR3 in amino acids: CASTREIRNEQFF. The CDR3, as DNA: TGTGCCAGCACGAGGGAGATAAGAAATGAGCAGTTCTTC.